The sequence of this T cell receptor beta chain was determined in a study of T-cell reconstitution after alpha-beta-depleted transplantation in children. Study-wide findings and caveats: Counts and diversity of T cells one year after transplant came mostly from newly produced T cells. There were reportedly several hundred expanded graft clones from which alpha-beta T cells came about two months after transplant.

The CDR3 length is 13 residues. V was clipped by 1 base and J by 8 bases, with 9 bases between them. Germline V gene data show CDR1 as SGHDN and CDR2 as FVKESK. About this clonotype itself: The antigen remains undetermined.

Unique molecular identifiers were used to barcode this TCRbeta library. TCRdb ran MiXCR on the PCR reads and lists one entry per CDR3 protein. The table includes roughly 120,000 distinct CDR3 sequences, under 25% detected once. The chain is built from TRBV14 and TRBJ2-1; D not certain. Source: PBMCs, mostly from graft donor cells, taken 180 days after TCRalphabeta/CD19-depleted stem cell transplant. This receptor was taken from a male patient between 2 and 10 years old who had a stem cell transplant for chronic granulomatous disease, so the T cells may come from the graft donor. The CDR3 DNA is TGTGCCAGCAGCCAAGTAGGAGTACATGAGCAGTTCTTC. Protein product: CASSQVGVHEQFF.